This T cell receptor beta chain was documented in a study of cytomegalovirus exposure and HLA in healthy donors. All the people who gave samples were healthy bone marrow donors. PCR amplification relied on 60 Vbeta primers (plus 13 Jbeta primers). In the study's own analysis: Roughly 10 million shared chains were among around 80 million unique TCR beta chains counted in a later analysis. TCRdb's copy holds only in-frame clones and misses some; the assay was immunoSEQ multiplex PCR. V, J and clone size reflect that table, while D and trimming were determined from the DNA. The sample has over 250,000 clones; roughly 90% are singletons. The sequence was obtained from a man between 35 and 55 years old in good health and CMV-seropositive. The sequenced sample was PBMCs.

The CDR3 protein is CASSQYGNFNEQFF. The DNA for the CDR3 is TGTGCCAGCAGCCAGTACGGGAACTTCAATGAGCAGTTCTTC. The chain employs TRBV7-9 and TRBJ2-1; a possible D gene is TRBD2 (5 bases). This CDR3 is 14 amino acids long. Deletions cut 5 bases from V and 6 bases from J, with 14 bases between. Germline-derived CDR1 and CDR2 are SEHNR and FQNEAQ (reference sequence).